The 21 T cell receptor beta chains presented below share a single source sample, sequenced in a study of shared clonotypes between healthy human individuals. The table came from immunoSEQ multiplex PCR; TCRdb's copy has only in-frame clones and leaves some out. The profile shows approximately 2.5 million clones, roughly 92% of them singletons. Specimen: naive CD4+ T cells sorted from blood. The subset: CD45RA+ positively selected. Receptor source: a man aged 18 to 30 in good health.

This clone appeared a few times. This chain connects TRBV4-1 to TRBJ1-6; no clear D gene. Germline CDR1 and CDR2: MGHRA and YSYEKL. V was clipped by 4 bases and J by 1 base, with 8 bases between them. The CDR3 spans 15 residues. The CDR3 spells CASSLPGSYNSPLHF. DNA for the CDR3: TGCGCCAGCAGCCTACCGGGGTCCTATAATTCACCCCTCCACTTT.

Notes on this clone: The sample contains more than one DNA sequence encoding this CDR3. The chain recombines TRBV5-1 with TRBJ2-7; the D gene is possibly TRBD1 (5 bases). Per the germline V gene, CDR1 is SGHRS and CDR2 is YFSETQ. V was cut by 0 bases and J by 3 bases, with 13 bases left in between. There are 15 residues in the CDR3. The CDR3 sequence: CASSLAGGQGYEQYF. CDR3 bases: TGCGCCAGCAGCTTGGCGGGCGGTCAGGGCTACGAGCAGTACTTC.

V and J are TRBV9 and TRBJ2-3; 10 bases fit TRBD2. Trimming at V came to 4 bases and at J to 1 base, leaving 9 bases not matched to a gene. CDR3 length: 17 residues. Germline-derived CDR1 and CDR2 are SGDLS and YYNGEE. The CDR3 sequence: CASSSRRLAGGTDTQYF. Here the CDR3 DNA reads TGTGCCAGCAGCTCGAGAAGGCTAGCGGGGGGCACAGATACGCAGTATTTT.

The V gene is TRBV30, the J gene TRBJ1-5, with D unresolved. Germline CDR1 reads GTSNPN; CDR2 reads SVGIG (reference sequence). The CDR3 has 17 residues. Trimming shortened V by 2 bases and J by 0 bases, and 17 bases separated the two germline ends. In nucleotides, the CDR3 is TGTGCCTGGAGTCGCCCCGGAACATTTTATAGCAATCAGCCCCAGCATTTT. The encoded protein is CAWSRPGTFYSNQPQHF.

The chain combines TRBV10-3 with TRBJ1-1; TRBD1 matches at 7 bases. V lost 10 bases, J lost 6 bases, and 14 bases stayed unmatched. The germline V gene encodes CDR1 ENHRY and CDR2 SYGVKD. The CDR3 is made up of 14 amino acids. CDR3 region: CATLRQGFFPEAFF. The CDR3 DNA reads as TGTGCCACCCTCAGACAGGGCTTTTTCCCTGAAGCTTTCTTT.

V and J are TRBV19 and TRBJ2-7, with TRBD2 matching 14 bases. Per the germline V gene, CDR1 is LNHDA and CDR2 is SQIVND (reference sequence). The CDR3 consists of 16 residues. The junction had 5 bases not matched to a gene; V was cut back by 1 base and J by 6 bases. Written as DNA, the CDR3 is TGTGCCAGTAGTATAGCAGGGACTAGCGGGAGTTTCGAGCAGTACTTC. Translating gives CASSIAGTSGSFEQYF.

To note about this clone: Other DNA sequences of this sample code for an identical CDR3. The V call is TRBV6-1, the J call TRBJ1-5; tentative D call: TRBD1 (5 bases). This CDR3 contains 13 residues. Trimming took 3 bases from V and 5 from J, leaving 8 bases between them. The germline V gene encodes CDR1 MNHNS and CDR2 SASEGT. CDR3 loop: CASSERGDQPQHF. The CDR3 DNA is TGTGCCAGCAGTGAGAGGGGTGATCAGCCCCAGCATTTT.

The chain carries TRBV7-8 and TRBJ2-1; TRBD2 aligns across 7 bases. The CDR3 consists of 16 residues. With 5 bases clipped from V and 2 bases from J, the junction kept 9 bases outside the gene matches. CDR1 and CDR2 (germline): SGHVS, FQNEAQ. The CDR3, as DNA: TGTGCCAGCAGCCCTCCTCTAGCGGCTACCTACAATGAGCAGTTCTTC. This encodes CASSPPLAATYNEQFF.

The chain joins TRBV7-3 to TRBJ2-3; the D gene is possibly TRBD1 (5 bases). This CDR3 spans 15 amino acids. The V end was cut by 3 bases, the J end by 2 bases, with 12 bases between. CDR1 and CDR2 (germline): SGHTA, FQGTGA. CDR3 region: CASSFTGRPTDTQYF. DNA of the CDR3: TGTGCCAGCAGCTTCACAGGAAGACCCACAGATACGCAGTATTTT.

The chain recombines TRBV28 with TRBJ1-5; the D is unclear. V lost 2 bases and J lost 0, with 11 bases in between. Germline CDR1 MDHEN, CDR2 SYDVKM. CDR3 length: 16 residues. The CDR3 protein is CASSLIPADSNQPQHF. The CDR3 DNA reads TGTGCCAGCAGTTTAATCCCCGCAGATAGCAATCAGCCCCAGCATTTT.

The V call is TRBV15, the J call TRBJ1-5; D may be TRBD1 (5 bases). Trimming stripped 0 bases from V and 0 bases from J, with 15 bases between. The CDR3 has 18 amino acids. Germline CDR1 LNHNV, CDR2 YYDKDF (reference sequence). Here the CDR3 reads CATSRDLPTGHSNQPQHF. Written as DNA, the CDR3 is TGTGCCACCAGCAGAGATCTGCCCACAGGACATAGCAATCAGCCCCAGCATTTT.

The chain uses TRBV28 and TRBJ1-6; perhaps TRBD1 as D (6 bases). Trimming left V 5 bases short and J 7 bases short, with 15 bases between. CDR3 length: 15 residues. Germline V gene sequence: CDR1 MDHEN, CDR2 SYDVKM. DNA for the CDR3: TGTGCCAGCAGTCCAGGGGTTTTAGGCAATTCACCCCTCCACTTT. It yields the protein CASSPGVLGNSPLHF.

The table lists this clone with a count of one. V and J are TRBV19 and TRBJ1-4; D remains ambiguous. The CDR3 extends over 17 amino acids. Germline loops: CDR1 LNHDA, CDR2 SQIVND (reference sequence). Trimming shortened V by 1 base and J by 0 bases, and 12 bases separated the two germline ends. In DNA form, the CDR3 reads TGTGCCAGTAGTATAGGCCGGACGAGTGCAACTAATGAAAAACTGTTTTTT. The encoded protein is CASSIGRTSATNEKLFF.

The rearrangement joins TRBV11-2 to TRBJ2-5; the D gene is possibly TRBD1 (5 bases). Trimming took off 2 bases at V and 4 bases at J, with 14 bases between the two ends. CDR1 and CDR2 (germline): SGHAT, FQNNGV. The CDR3 consists of 15 residues. The CDR3 loop reads CASSLRGLWGETQYF. The CDR3 DNA follows: TGTGCCAGCAGCTTAAGGGGTCTTTGGGGAGAGACCCAGTACTTC.

This clone occurred once. This rearrangement joins TRBV5-1 to TRBJ1-6; weak D call: TRBD1 (5 bases). CDR1 and CDR2 (germline): SGHRS, YFSETQ. This CDR3 has 12 amino acids. The V gene lost 7 bases and the J gene lost 7 bases, with 9 bases spanning the gap. This CDR3 is CASGWGNSPLHF. The CDR3 bases are TGCGCCAGCGGGTGGGGGAATTCACCCCTCCACTTT.

The rearrangement links TRBV5-1 to TRBJ2-7; TRBD1 might be the D (5 bases). V gave up 0 bases and J gave up 0 bases, with 10 bases separating them. The length of the CDR3 is 15 residues. Germline V gene data show CDR1 as SGHRS and CDR2 as YFSETQ. The CDR3 DNA reads TGCGCCAGCAGCTTGGCTACAGGCGACTCCTACGAGCAGTACTTC. It is translated as CASSLATGDSYEQYF.

The V gene is TRBV19, the J gene TRBJ2-7; D not certain. The CDR3 totals 13 residues. Germline loops: CDR1 LNHDA, CDR2 SQIVND (reference sequence). With 7 bases removed from V and 2 bases from J, the gap between germline ends came to 12 bases. The DNA for the CDR3 is TGTGCCAGTATAAGTTCATCCACCTACGAGCAGTACTTC. Protein sequence: CASISSSTYEQYF.

The chain is built from TRBV6-5 and TRBJ2-7; D remains unclear. Germline lookup yields CDR1 MNHEY and CDR2 SVGAGI. Trimming cost V 6 bases and J 3 bases, with 12 bases left between them. The CDR3 has 13 residues. The CDR3 protein is CASRPGWGYEQYF. The CDR3 coding sequence is TGTGCCAGCAGACCCGGATGGGGCTACGAGCAGTACTTC.

The J gene is TRBJ2-3, the V gene TRBV5-1; D unclear. V shed 3 bases and J shed 5 bases, with 10 bases lying between them. There are 13 residues in the CDR3. CDR1 and CDR2 (germline): SGHRS, YFSETQ. Written as DNA, the CDR3 is TGCGCCAGCAGCTCCGATGCACAAGATACGCAGTATTTT. Translating it yields CASSSDAQDTQYF.

The chain couples TRBV19 to TRBJ1-2; D not resolved. V lost 5 bases and J lost 3, with 7 bases in between. Germline V lookup: CDR1 LNHDA, CDR2 SQIVND (reference sequence). This CDR3 has 12 amino acids. CDR3 sequence: CASSQLDYGYTF. The CDR3 DNA reads as TGTGCCAGTAGTCAGTTGGACTATGGCTACACCTTC. Looking up the rest from reference TRBV19 and TRBJ1-2 gives the full variable domain: DGGITQSPKYLFRKEGQNVTLSCEQNLNHDAMYWYRQDPGQGLRLIYYSQIVNDFQKGDIAEGYSVSREKKESFPLTVTSAQKNPTAFYLCASSQLDYGYTFGSGTRLTVV.

The chain joins TRBV12-5 to TRBJ2-2; D is unclear. The germline CDR1 and CDR2 sequences are LGHNT and FRNRAP. Trimming took off 3 bases at V and 1 base at J, with 9 bases between the two ends. The CDR3 sequence is 15 residues long. CDR3 DNA sequence: TGTGCTAGTGGTTTTTGGCACCAGAACACCGGGGAGCTGTTTTTT. This translates into CASGFWHQNTGELFF. Together with reference TRBV12-5 and TRBJ2-2, the CDR3 gives the full variable domain: DARVTQTPRHKVTEMGQEVTMRCQPILGHNTVFWYRQTMMQGLELLAYFRNRAPLDDSGMPKDRFSAEMPDATLATLKIQPSEPRDSAVYFCASGFWHQNTGELFFGEGSRLTVL.